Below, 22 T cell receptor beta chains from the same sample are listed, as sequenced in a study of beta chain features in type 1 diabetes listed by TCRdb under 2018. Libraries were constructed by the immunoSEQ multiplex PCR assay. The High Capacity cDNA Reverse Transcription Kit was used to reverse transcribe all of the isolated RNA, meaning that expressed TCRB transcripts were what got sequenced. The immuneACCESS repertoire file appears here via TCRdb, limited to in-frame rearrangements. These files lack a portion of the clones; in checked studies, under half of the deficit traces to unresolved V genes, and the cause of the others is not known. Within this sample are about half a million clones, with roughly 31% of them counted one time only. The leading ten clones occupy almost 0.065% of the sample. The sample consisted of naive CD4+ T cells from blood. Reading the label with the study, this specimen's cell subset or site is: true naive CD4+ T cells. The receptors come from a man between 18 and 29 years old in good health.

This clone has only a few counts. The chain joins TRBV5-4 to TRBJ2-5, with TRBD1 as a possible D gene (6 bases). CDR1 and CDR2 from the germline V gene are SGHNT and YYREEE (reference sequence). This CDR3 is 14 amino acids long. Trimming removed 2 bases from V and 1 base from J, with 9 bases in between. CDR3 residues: CASSLGQRQETQYF. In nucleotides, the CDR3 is TGTGCCAGCAGCTTAGGACAGCGCCAAGAGACCCAGTACTTC.

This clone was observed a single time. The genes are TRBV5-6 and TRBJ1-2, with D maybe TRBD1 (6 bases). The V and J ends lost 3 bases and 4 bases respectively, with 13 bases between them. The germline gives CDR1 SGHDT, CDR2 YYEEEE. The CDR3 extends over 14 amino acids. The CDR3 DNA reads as TGTGCCAGCAGCTCCTATGACAGGCCCTATGGCTACACCTTC. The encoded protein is CASSSYDRPYGYTF.

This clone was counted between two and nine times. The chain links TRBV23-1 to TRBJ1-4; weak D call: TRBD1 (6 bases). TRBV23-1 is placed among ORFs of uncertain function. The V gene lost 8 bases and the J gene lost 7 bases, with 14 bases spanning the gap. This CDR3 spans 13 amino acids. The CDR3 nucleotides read TGCGCCAGCTGGTCTAACAGGGCTGAAAAACTGTTTTTT. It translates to CASWSNRAEKLFF.

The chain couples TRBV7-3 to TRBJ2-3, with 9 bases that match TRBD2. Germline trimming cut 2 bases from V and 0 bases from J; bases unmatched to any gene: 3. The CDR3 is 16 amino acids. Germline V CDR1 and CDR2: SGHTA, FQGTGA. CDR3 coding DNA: TGTGCCAGCAGCTTAGGTAGCGGGGGTAGCACAGATACGCAGTATTTT. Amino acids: CASSLGSGGSTDTQYF.

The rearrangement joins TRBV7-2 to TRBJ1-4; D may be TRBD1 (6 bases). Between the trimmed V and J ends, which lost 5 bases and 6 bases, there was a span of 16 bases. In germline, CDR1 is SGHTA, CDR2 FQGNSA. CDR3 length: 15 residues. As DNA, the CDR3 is TGTGCCAGCAGCCCCCAGACAGGCGGCTATGAAAAACTGTTTTTT. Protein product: CASSPQTGGYEKLFF.

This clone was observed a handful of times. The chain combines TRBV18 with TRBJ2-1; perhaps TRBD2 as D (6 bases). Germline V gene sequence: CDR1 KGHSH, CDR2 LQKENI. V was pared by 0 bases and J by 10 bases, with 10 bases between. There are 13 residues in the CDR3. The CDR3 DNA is TGTGCCAGCTCACCACCGAGTGGAGGGGAGCAGTTCTTC. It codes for CASSPPSGGEQFF.

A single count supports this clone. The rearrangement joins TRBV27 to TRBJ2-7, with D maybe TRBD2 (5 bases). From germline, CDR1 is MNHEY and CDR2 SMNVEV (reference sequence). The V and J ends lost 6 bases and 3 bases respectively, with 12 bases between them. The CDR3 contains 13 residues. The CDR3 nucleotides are TGTGCCAGCAGAGATCATGGAGGCTACGAGCAGTACTTC. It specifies CASRDHGGYEQYF.

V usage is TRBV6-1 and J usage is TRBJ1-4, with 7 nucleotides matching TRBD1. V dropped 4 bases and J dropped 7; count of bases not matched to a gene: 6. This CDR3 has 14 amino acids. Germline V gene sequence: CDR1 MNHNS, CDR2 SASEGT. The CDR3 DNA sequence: TGTGCCAGCAGTGCCGACAGGGAAAGTGAAAAACTGTTTTTT. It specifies CASSADRESEKLFF.

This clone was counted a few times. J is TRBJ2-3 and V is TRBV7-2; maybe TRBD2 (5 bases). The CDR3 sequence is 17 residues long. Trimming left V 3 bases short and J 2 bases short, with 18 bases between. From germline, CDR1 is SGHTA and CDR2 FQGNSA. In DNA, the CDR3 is TGTGCCAGCAGCTTGGGATGGGGATCGAGGGACACAGATACGCAGTATTTT. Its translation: CASSLGWGSRDTDTQYF.

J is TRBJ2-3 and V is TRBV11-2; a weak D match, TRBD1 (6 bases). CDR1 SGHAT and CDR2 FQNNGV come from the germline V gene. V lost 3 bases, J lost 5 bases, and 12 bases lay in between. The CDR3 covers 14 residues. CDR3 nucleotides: TGTGCCAGCAGCTTGAGCAGGGGAGTAGATACGCAGTATTTT. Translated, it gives CASSLSRGVDTQYF.

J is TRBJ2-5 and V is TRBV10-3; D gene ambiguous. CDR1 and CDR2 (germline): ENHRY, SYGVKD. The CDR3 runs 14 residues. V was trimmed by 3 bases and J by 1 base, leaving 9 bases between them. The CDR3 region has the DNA TGTGCCATCAGTGAATTAGCCGTCCAAGAGACCCAGTACTTC. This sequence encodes CAISELAVQETQYF.

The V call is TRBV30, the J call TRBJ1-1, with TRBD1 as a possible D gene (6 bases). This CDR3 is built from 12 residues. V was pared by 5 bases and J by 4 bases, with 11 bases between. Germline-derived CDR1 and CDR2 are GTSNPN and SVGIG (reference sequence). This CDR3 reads CAWHRVTTEAFF. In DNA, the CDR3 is TGTGCCTGGCACAGGGTCACCACTGAAGCTTTCTTT. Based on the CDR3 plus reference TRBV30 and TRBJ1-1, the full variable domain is SQTIHQWPATLVQPVGSPLSLECTVEGTSNPNLYWYRQAAGRGLQLLFYSVGIGQISSEVPQNLSASRPQDRQFILSSKKLLLSDSGFYLCAWHRVTTEAFFGQGTRLTVV.

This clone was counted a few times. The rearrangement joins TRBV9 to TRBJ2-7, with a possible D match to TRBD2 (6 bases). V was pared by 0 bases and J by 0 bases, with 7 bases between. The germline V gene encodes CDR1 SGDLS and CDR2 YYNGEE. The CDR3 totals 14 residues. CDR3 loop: CASSVDSGSYEQYF. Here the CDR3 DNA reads TGTGCCAGCAGCGTAGATAGCGGCTCCTACGAGCAGTACTTC.

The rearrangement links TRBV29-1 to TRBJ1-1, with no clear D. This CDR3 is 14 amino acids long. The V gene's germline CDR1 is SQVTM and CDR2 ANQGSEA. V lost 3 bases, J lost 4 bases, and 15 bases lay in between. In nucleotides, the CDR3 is TGCAGCGTTGACCCAAGTGCCCCGGGCACTGAAGCTTTCTTT. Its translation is CSVDPSAPGTEAFF. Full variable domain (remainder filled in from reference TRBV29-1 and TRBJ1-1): SAVISQKPSRDICQRGTSLTIQCQVDSQVTMMFWYRQQPGQSLTLIATANQGSEATYESGFVIDKFPISRPNLTFSTLTVSNMSPEDSSIYLCSVDPSAPGTEAFFGQGTRLTVV.

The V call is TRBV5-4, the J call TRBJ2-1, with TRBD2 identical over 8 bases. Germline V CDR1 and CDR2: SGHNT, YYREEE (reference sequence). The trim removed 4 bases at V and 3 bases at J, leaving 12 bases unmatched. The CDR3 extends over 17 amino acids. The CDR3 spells CASSHPLGSGGYNEQFF. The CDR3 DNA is TGTGCCAGCAGCCACCCTCTCGGCAGCGGGGGCTACAATGAGCAGTTCTTC.

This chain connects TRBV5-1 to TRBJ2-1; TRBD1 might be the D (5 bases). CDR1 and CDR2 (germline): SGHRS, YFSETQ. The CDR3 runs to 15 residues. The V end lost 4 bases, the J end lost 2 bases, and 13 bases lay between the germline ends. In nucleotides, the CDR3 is TGCGCCAGCAGCCTGTCAGGGTTTGCCTACAATGAGCAGTTCTTC. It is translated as CASSLSGFAYNEQFF.

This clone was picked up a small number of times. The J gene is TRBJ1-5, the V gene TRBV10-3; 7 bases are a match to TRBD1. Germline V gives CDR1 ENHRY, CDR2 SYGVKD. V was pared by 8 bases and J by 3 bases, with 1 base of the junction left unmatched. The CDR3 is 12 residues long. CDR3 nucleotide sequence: TGTGCCATCGGACAGGTCAATCAGCCCCAGCATTTT. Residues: CAIGQVNQPQHF.

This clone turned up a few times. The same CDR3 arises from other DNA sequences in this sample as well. The CDR3 DNA sequence: TGTGCCTGGAGTGTAGTCTCAGGGACTGGCTACACCTTC. Its protein is CAWSVVSGTGYTF. The chain employs TRBV30 and TRBJ1-2; possible D gene TRBD1, 5 bases. The CDR3 loop spans 13 amino acids. Trimming removed 0 bases from V and 7 bases from J, with 12 bases in between. Germline values: CDR1 GTSNPN, CDR2 SVGIG (reference sequence).

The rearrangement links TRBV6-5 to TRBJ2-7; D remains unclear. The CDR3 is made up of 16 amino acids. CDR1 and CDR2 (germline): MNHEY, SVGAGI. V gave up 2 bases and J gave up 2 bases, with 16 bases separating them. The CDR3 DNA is TGTGCCAGCAGTTACGGAGCCACAACATCAACCTACGAGCAGTACTTC. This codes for CASSYGATTSTYEQYF.

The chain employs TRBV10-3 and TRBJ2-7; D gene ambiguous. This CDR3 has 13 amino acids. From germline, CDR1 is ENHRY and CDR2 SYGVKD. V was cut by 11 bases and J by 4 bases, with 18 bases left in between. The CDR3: CAVTDLGTYEQYF. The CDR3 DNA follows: TGTGCCGTGACCGACCTGGGTACATACGAGCAGTACTTC.

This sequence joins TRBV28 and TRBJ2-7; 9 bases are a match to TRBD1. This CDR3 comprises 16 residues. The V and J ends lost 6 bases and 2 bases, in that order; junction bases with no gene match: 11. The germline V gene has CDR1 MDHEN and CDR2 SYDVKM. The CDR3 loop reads CASRPTGTGRAYEQYF. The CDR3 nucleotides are TGTGCCAGCAGGCCTACCGGGACAGGGCGAGCCTACGAGCAGTACTTC.

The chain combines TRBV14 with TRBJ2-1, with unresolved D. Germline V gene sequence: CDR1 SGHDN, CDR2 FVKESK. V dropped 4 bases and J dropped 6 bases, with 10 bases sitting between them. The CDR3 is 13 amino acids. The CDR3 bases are TGTGCCAGCAGCCTAGCCCTTAGCAATGAGCAGTTCTTC. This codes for CASSLALSNEQFF.